This entry lists 17 T cell receptor beta chains sequenced from one sample in a study of molecular identifiers for immune sequencing clone quantification. TCRdb used MiXCR to reprocess the PCR reads, holding one entry per CDR3 protein. Counted here are about 68,000 distinct CDR3 sequences, around 18% occurring once; the ten biggest clones make up approximately 1.5%. The sample consisted of naive CD8+ T cells from blood, with Jurkat cell RNA spiked in. This sample's subset: FACS-sorted CD8+CD4-CCR7+CD45RA+ naive T cells. The source is a human donor in good health. Some libraries in this study had Jurkat cell RNA spiked in.

This clonotype has only a few counts. The chain uses TRBV7-9 and TRBJ1-3, with no clear D. CDR3 length: 13 residues. Germline loops: CDR1 SEHNR, CDR2 FQNEAQ (reference sequence). V was trimmed by 11 bases and J by 0 bases, leaving 11 bases between them. CDR3 residues: CASAASSGNTIYF. Here the CDR3 DNA reads TGTGCCTCTGCGGCTAGCTCTGGAAACACCATATATTTT.

In its sample, this clonotype was seen many times. The rearrangement uses TRBV20-1 and TRBJ2-7, with D tentatively TRBD2 (5 bases). The CDR3 length is 14 residues. The V gene lost 5 bases and the J gene lost 2 bases, with 16 bases spanning the gap. Per the germline V gene, CDR1 is DFQATT and CDR2 is SNEGSKA (reference sequence). The CDR3 here is CSAADYQSTYEQYF. CDR3 DNA: TGCAGTGCTGCTGACTACCAGTCAACCTACGAGCAGTACTTC.

On this clonotype itself: A read error may explain this, as a much larger clone is one base away. The chain is built from TRBV7-9 and TRBJ2-5; no clear D. The J call may be incorrect, as the DNA end agrees better with TRBJ2-1. The CDR3 runs 13 residues. The germline V gene has CDR1 SEHNR and CDR2 FQNEAQ (reference sequence). CDR3 DNA sequence: TGTGCCAGCCGGCAGGCAACCCAAGAGACCCAGTTCTTC. The encoded protein is CASRQATQETQFF.

This clonotype was counted ten times or more. The V and J genes are TRBV3-1 and TRBJ2-7; D may be TRBD2 (5 bases). This CDR3 comprises 12 residues. CDR1 LGHDT and CDR2 YNNKEL come from the germline V gene (reference sequence). Trimming stripped 4 bases from V and 6 bases from J, with 10 bases between. The CDR3 sequence is CASSPWTGEQYF. The CDR3 nucleotides are TGTGCCAGCAGCCCTTGGACTGGCGAGCAGTACTTC.

The table lists this clonotype with many counts. The rearrangement joins TRBV7-9 to TRBJ2-3, with 11 bases lining up with TRBD2. The CDR3 contains 18 residues. Germline V lookup: CDR1 SEHNR, CDR2 FQNEAQ (reference sequence). The trim removed 5 bases at V and 4 bases at J, leaving 14 bases unmatched. In nucleotides, the CDR3 is TGTGCCAGCAGCGATACTAGCGGGAGTAACCCAAATCCAGATACGCAGTATTTT. Amino acids: CASSDTSGSNPNPDTQYF.

The chain links TRBV4-1 to TRBJ1-3; D unclear. Trimming stripped 4 bases from V and 0 bases from J, with 16 bases between. The CDR3 runs to 17 residues. Germline CDR1 MGHRA, CDR2 YSYEKL. The CDR3 DNA reads TGCGCCAGCAGCCCGCGGAACCCACTAAACTCTGGAAACACCATATATTTT. It yields the protein CASSPRNPLNSGNTIYF.

This clonotype was counted a few times. V and J are TRBV7-9 and TRBJ2-5; weak D call: TRBD2 (6 bases). The CDR3 is 15 amino acids. V lost 5 bases to trimming and J lost 5 bases, with 18 bases between them. Germline V lookup: CDR1 SEHNR, CDR2 FQNEAQ (reference sequence). Written as DNA, the CDR3 is TGTGCCAGCAGCCCCCCGGGTGGAGGGGTCGAGACCCAGTACTTC. This translates into CASSPPGGGVETQYF. Variable domain in full (rest from reference TRBV7-9 and TRBJ2-5): DTGVSQNPRHKITKRGQNVTFRCDPISEHNRLYWYRQTLGQGPEFLTYFQNEAQLEKSRLLSDRFSAERPKGSFSTLEIQRTEQGDSAMYLCASSPPGGGVETQYFGPGTRLLVL.

This clonotype was counted between two and nine times. V is TRBV12-3 or TRBV12-4 and J is TRBJ2-5; D is possibly TRBD2 (6 bases). With 4 bases removed from V and 2 bases from J, the gap between germline ends came to 11 bases. The CDR3 spans 14 residues. The CDR3 DNA sequence: TGTGCCAGCAGTTCGTGGGAGGTACAAGAGACCCAGTACTTC. It encodes CASSSWEVQETQYF.

This clonotype was seen ten or more times. V is TRBV4-1 and J is TRBJ2-2; either TRBD1 or TRBD2 may fit D (5 bases each). Germline V CDR1 and CDR2: MGHRA, YSYEKL. V lost 4 bases and J lost 0, with 15 bases in between. CDR3 size: 17 residues. The CDR3 bases are TGCGCCAGCAGCCGACCAAGCGGACAATCGAACACCGGGGAGCTGTTTTTT. It translates to CASSRPSGQSNTGELFF.

This clonotype has ten or more counts. The rearrangement joins TRBV24-1 to TRBJ2-2; D is undetermined. This CDR3 has 15 amino acids. V lost 0 bases, J lost 2 bases, and 6 bases lay in between. Per the germline V gene, CDR1 is KGHDR and CDR2 is SFDVKD. The CDR3 DNA reads TGTGCCACCAGTGATTTGAGGCGCAACACCGGGGAGCTGTTTTTT. The encoded protein is CATSDLRRNTGELFF.

This clonotype showed up many times. The chain links TRBV3-1 to TRBJ2-3; 8 bases line up with TRBD2. Germline CDR1 reads LGHDT; CDR2 reads YNNKEL (reference sequence). Unmatched junction bases numbered 7, after V lost 1 base and J lost 4 bases. The CDR3 runs 16 residues. For the CDR3, the DNA is TGTGCCAGCAGCCAAGTGTTCCGGGAGGGTCCAGATACGCAGTATTTT. Translated: CASSQVFREGPDTQYF.

This clonotype was seen only a few times. A much larger clone differs by one base, so this may be a read error. The chain links TRBV7-9 to TRBJ2-3; D might be TRBD1 (7 bases). V was clipped by 7 bases and J by 6 bases, with 20 bases between them. The CDR3 covers 15 residues. CDR1 and CDR2 (germline): SEHNR, FQNEAQ (reference sequence). This CDR3 is CASNSGDSQWDTQYF. CDR3 bases: TGTGCCAGCAACTCGGGGGACAGCCAGTGGGATACGCAGTATTTT.

This clonotype was picked up many times. This chain links TRBV7-9 with TRBJ2-5; D is ambiguous. Trimming removed 4 bases from V and 7 bases from J, with 19 bases in between. The CDR3 extends over 15 amino acids. CDR1 and CDR2 from the germline V gene are SEHNR and FQNEAQ (reference sequence). In DNA, the CDR3 is TGTGCCAGCAGCTCGTCTGATTTCAGTCCAGGGACCCAGTACTTC. Amino acid sequence: CASSSSDFSPGTQYF.

Comment on this clonotype: This may be a read error, as it is one base from a much larger clone. This CDR3 fails to terminate in the conserved phenylalanine or tryptophan, so it likely reflects a read error. J is TRBJ1-1 and V is TRBV30; no definite D call. The CDR3 length is 13 residues. Germline CDR1 reads GTSNPN; CDR2 reads SVGIG (reference sequence). V lost 5 bases and J lost 11, with 21 bases in between. CDR3: CAWARSAPGEAFL. The CDR3 DNA reads as TGTGCCTGGGCTCGGAGTGCCCCCGGGGAGGCTTTCCTT.

This clonotype was observed at least ten times. V is TRBV7-2 and J is TRBJ2-2; 8 nucleotides line up with TRBD2. Germline-derived CDR1 and CDR2 are SGHTA and FQGNSA. The ends lost 2 bases at V and 1 base at J; junction bases unmatched: 9. The CDR3 length is 18 residues. CDR3: CASSLSLAGLRNTGELFF. The DNA for the CDR3 is TGTGCCAGCAGCTTATCGCTAGCGGGTCTAAGGAACACCGGGGAGCTGTTTTTT.

This clonotype was found a few times. The V and J genes are TRBV15 and TRBJ2-7; D gene unclear. The CDR3 covers 15 residues. The V gene's germline CDR1 is LNHNV and CDR2 YYDKDF (reference sequence). The V end lost 3 bases, the J end lost 6 bases, and 18 bases lay between the germline ends. Written as DNA, the CDR3 is TGTGCCACCAGCAGCTCCGGAGTCCCCAACTGCGAGCAGTACTTC. It codes for CATSSSGVPNCEQYF. Supplemented by reference TRBV15 and TRBJ2-7, the full variable domain reads DAMVIQNPRYQVTQFGKPVTLSCSQTLNHNVMYWYQQKSSQAPKLLFHYYDKDFNNEADTPDNFQSRRPNTSFCFLDIRSPGLGDTAMYLCATSSSGVPNCEQYFGPGTRLTVT.

On this clonotype: Being one base from a much bigger clone, this may be a read error. The chain employs TRBV9 and TRBJ2-3; D call uncertain. Germline assignment: CDR1 SGDLS and CDR2 YYNGEE. V lost 4 bases and J 6 bases, leaving 12 bases between the germline ends. This CDR3 spans 13 amino acids. Here the CDR3 reads CASSLPPRDTQYF. CDR3 in DNA: TGTGCCAGCAGCTTGCCCCCTAGGGATACGCAGTATTTT.